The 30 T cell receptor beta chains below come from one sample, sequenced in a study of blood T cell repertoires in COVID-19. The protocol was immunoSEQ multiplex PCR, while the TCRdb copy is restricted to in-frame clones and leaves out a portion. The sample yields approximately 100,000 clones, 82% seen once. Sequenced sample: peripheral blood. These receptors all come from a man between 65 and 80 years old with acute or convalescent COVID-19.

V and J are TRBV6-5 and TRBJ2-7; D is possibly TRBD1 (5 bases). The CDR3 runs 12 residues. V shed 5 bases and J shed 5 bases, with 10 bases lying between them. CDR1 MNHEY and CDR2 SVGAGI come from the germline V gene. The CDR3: CASSPQGDEQYF. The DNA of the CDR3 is TGTGCCAGCAGTCCCCAGGGTGACGAGCAGTACTTC.

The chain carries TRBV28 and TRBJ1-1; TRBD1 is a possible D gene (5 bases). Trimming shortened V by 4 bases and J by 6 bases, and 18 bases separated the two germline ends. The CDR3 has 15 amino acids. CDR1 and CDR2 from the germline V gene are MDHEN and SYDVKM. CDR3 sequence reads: CASSSSPGVSAEAFF. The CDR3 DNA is TGTGCCAGCAGTTCTTCACCGGGGGTTAGCGCTGAAGCTTTCTTT.

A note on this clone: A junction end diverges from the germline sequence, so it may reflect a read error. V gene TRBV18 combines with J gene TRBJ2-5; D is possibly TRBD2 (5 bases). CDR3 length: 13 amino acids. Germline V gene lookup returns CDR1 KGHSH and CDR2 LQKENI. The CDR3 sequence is CASSPPIGEIQYF. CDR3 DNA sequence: TGTGCCAGCTCACCCCCAATTGGGGAGATCCAGTACTTC.

The CDR3 sequence: CASSESVLGRGGSTEAFF. The CDR3 nucleotides read TGTGCCAGCAGTGAATCTGTTTTGGGAAGGGGAGGCTCCACTGAAGCTTTCTTT. The rearrangement uses TRBV25-1 and TRBJ1-1, with D possibly being TRBD1 (5 bases). Germline CDR1 reads MGHDK; CDR2 reads SYGVNS. Trimming took 1 base from V and 4 from J, leaving 22 bases between them. The CDR3 has 18 residues.

The DNA for the CDR3 is TGTGCCAGCAGCTTATTTCCGGGAGGTGACACCGGGGAGCTGTTTTTT. This translates into CASSLFPGGDTGELFF. The chain recombines TRBV7-2 with TRBJ2-2, with 7 positions matching TRBD2. CDR3 length equals 16 residues. Trimming cost V 2 bases and J 3 bases; bases outside gene matches: 6. CDR1 SGHTA and CDR2 FQGNSA come from the germline V gene.

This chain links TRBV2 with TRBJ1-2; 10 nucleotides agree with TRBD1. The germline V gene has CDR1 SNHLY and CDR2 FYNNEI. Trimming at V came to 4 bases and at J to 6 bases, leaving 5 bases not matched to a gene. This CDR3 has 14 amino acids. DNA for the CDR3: TGTGCCAGCAGTGGACAGGGGGCCGGAAATGGCTACACCTTC. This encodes CASSGQGAGNGYTF.

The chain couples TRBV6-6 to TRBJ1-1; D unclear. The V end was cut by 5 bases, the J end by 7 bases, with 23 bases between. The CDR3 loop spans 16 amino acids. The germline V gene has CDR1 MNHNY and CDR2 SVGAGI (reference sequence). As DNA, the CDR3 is TGTGCCAGCAGTAATTGGGGTGGGTTAGGCGGGGATGAAGCTTTCTTT. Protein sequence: CASSNWGGLGGDEAFF.

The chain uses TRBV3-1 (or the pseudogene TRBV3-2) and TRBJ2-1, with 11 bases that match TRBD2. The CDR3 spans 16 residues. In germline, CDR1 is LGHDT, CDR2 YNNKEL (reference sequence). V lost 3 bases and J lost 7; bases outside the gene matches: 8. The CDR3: CASSHRNSGRGNEQFF. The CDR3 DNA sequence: TGTGCCAGCAGCCATCGAAATAGCGGGAGGGGGAATGAGCAGTTCTTC.

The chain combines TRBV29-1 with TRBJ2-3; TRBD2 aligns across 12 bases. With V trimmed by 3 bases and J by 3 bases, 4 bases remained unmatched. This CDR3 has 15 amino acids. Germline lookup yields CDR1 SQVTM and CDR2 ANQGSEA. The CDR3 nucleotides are TGCAGCGTTGACCTGCTAGCGGGAGGGACAGATACGCAGTATTTT. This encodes CSVDLLAGGTDTQYF.

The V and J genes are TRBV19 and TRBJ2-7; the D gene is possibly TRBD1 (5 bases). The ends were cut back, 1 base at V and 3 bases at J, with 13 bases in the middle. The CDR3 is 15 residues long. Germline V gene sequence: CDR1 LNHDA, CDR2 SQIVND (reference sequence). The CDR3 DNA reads TGTGCCAGTAGTATAGGATTCGGCAGGGACTACGAGCAGTACTTC. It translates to CASSIGFGRDYEQYF.

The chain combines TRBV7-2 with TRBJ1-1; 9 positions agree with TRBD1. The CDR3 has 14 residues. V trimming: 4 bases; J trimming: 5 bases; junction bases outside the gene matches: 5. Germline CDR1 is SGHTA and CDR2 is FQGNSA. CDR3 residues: CASSSDRGWTEAFF. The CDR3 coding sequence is TGTGCCAGCAGCTCGGACAGGGGATGGACTGAAGCTTTCTTT.

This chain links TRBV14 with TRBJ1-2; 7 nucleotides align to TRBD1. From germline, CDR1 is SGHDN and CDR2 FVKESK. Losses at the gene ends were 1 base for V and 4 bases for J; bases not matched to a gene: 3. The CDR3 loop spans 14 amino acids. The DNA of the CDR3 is TGTGCCAGCAGCCAAGGAGGGGGCGGCTATGGCTACACCTTC. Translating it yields CASSQGGGGYGYTF.

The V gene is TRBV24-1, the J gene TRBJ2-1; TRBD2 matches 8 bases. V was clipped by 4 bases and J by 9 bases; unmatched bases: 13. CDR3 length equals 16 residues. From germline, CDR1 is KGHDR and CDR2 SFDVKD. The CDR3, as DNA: TGTGCCACCAGTGACGCCGGGACTAGTAACGGTGCTGAGCAGTTCTTC. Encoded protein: CATSDAGTSNGAEQFF.

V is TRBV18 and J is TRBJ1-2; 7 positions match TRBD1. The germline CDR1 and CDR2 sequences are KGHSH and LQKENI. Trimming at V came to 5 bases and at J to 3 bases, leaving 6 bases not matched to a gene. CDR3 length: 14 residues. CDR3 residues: CASSKRTGDYGYTF. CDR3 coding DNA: TGTGCCAGCTCAAAAAGGACAGGCGACTATGGCTACACCTTC.

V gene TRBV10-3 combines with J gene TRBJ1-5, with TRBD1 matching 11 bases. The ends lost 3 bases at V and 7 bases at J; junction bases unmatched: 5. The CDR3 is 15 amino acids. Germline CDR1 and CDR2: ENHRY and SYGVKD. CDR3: CAISDGQGAGQPQHF. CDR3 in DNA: TGTGCCATCAGTGACGGACAGGGGGCAGGGCAGCCCCAGCATTTT.

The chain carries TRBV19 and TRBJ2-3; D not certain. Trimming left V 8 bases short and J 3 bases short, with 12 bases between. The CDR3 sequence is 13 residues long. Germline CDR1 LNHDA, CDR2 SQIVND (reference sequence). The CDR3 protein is CASRPEWTDTQYF. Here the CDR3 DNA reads TGTGCCAGTCGCCCGGAGTGGACAGATACGCAGTATTTT.

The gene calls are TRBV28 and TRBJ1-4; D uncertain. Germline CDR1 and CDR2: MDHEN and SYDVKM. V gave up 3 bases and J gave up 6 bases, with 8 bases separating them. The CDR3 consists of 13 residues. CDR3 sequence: CASSFPSHEKLFF. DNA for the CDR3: TGTGCCAGCAGTTTCCCCTCTCATGAAAAACTGTTTTTT.

CDR3 nucleotide sequence: TGTGCCAGCAGCGGGACAGGGAAGGGGGAAGCTTTCTTT. It encodes CASSGTGKGEAFF. This chain connects TRBV5-4 to TRBJ1-1; 9 bases align to TRBD1. V was clipped by 4 bases and J by 8 bases; unmatched bases: 6. The CDR3 contains 13 residues. The germline V gene encodes CDR1 SGHNT and CDR2 YYREEE (reference sequence).

Here the CDR3 reads CASSPRVAGELFF. CDR3 nucleotide sequence: TGTGCCAGCAGCCCGAGGGTGGCCGGGGAGCTGTTTTTT. The chain couples TRBV5-5 to TRBJ2-2; D perhaps matches TRBD2 (5 bases). This CDR3 has 13 amino acids. Between the trimmed V and J ends, which lost 4 bases and 6 bases, there was a span of 10 bases. From germline, CDR1 is SGHKS and CDR2 YYEKEE (reference sequence).

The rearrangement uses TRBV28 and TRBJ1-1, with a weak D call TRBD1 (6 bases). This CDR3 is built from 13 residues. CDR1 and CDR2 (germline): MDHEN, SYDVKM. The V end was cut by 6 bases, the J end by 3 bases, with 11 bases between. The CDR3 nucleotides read TGTGCCAGCAGGTCGCAGGGGTACACTGAAGCTTTCTTT. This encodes CASRSQGYTEAFF.

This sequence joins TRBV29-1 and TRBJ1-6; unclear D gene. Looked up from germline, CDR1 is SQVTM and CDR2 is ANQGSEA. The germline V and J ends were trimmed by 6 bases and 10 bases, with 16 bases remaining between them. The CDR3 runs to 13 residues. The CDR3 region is CSVVGGPGSPLHF. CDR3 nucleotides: TGCAGCGTAGTTGGAGGTCCGGGGTCACCCCTCCACTTT.

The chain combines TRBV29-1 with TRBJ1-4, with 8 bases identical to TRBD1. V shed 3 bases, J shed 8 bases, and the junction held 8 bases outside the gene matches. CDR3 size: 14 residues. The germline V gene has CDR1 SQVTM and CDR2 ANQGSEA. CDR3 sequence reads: CSVEAGGAEEKLFF. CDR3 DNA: TGCAGCGTTGAGGCAGGGGGCGCAGAGGAAAAACTGTTTTTT.

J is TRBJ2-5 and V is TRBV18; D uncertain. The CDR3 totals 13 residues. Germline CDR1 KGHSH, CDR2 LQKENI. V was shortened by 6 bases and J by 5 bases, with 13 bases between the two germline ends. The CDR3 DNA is TGTGCCAGCTCCCCGACAAATGGTGAGACCCAGTACTTC. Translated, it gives CASSPTNGETQYF.

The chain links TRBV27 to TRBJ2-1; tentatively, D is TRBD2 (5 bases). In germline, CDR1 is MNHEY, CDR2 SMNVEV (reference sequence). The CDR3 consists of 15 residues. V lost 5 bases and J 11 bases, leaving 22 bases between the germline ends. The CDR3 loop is CASSALAQLGIQQFF. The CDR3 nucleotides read TGTGCCAGCAGTGCCCTAGCACAGCTAGGGATACAGCAGTTCTTC.

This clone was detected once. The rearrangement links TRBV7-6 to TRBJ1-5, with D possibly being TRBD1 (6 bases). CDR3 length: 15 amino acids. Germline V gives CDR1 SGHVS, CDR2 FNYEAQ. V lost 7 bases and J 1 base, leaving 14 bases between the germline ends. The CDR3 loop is CASTLLQGSNQPQHF. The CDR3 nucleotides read TGTGCCAGCACCCTCTTACAGGGCAGCAATCAGCCCCAGCATTTT.

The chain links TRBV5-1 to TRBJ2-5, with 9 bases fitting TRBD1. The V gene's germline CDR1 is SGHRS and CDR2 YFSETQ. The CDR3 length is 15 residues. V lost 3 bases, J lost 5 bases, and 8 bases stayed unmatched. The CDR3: CASSSKTGGVETQYF. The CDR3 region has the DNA TGCGCCAGCAGCTCGAAGACAGGGGGGGTGGAGACCCAGTACTTC.

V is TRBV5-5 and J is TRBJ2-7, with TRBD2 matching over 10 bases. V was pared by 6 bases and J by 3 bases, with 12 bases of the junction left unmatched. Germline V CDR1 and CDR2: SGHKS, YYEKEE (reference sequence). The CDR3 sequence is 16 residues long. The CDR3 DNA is TGTGCCAGCACCAACCCCGGACTAGCGGTTTACTACGAGCAGTACTTC. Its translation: CASTNPGLAVYYEQYF.

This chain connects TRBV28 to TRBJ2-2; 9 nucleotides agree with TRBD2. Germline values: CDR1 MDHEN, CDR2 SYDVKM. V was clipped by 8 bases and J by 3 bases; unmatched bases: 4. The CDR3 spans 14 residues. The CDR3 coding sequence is TGTGCCAGCGAAAGACTAGCGGACACCGGGGAGCTGTTTTTT. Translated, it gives CASERLADTGELFF.

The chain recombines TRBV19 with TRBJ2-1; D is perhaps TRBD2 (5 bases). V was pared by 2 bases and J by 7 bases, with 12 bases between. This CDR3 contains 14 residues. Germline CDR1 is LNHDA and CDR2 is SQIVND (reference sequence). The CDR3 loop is CASSIISGSNEQFF. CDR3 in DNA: TGTGCCAGTAGTATAATTTCGGGGTCTAATGAGCAGTTCTTC.

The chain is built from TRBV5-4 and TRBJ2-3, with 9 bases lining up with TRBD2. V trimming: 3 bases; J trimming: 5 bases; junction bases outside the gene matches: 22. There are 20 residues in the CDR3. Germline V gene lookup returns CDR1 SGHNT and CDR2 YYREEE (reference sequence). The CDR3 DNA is TGTGCCAGCAGCTCCCCACCCTCGGCGGGAGGGCCTCGGGTAGTAGATACGCAGTATTTT. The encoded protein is CASSSPPSAGGPRVVDTQYF.